This T cell receptor beta chain stems from a study of neurological immune-mediated disorders. TCRdb called the 5' RACE reads again in MiXCR, with one record for every CDR3 protein. This repertoire shows about 74,000 distinct CDR3 sequences, roughly 5.5% found once; its top ten account for approximately 7.4%. Whole-study results and caveats: Phylogenetic grouping assigned the repertoires of 18 of 34 multiple sclerosis patients to a single related-CDR3 cluster, representing a possible signature.

The CDR3 consists of 14 residues. Trimming took off 2 bases at V and 9 bases at J, with 14 bases between the two ends. Preparation of the unsorted libraries drew on 2 million PBMCs stored at -80 C. This clonotype was detected many times. Its target is not known. The sequencing sample was made of PBMCs. The sequence derives from a man between 18 and 29 years old with multiple sclerosis. The chain is built from TRBV12-3 or TRBV12-4 and TRBJ2-1; possibly TRBD1 for D (7 bases). DNA of the CDR3: TGTGCCAGCAGTTTATCCAGGGGGGCGACTGAGCAGTTCTTC. Amino acids: CASSLSRGATEQFF.